What follows are 2 T cell receptor beta chains derived from one specimen sequenced in a study of blood T cells in healthy people across ages. It was with a sample-barcoded 5' primer and a J-beta primer mix that a second PCR of roughly 6 to 11 cycles was run. TCRdb independently ran MiXCR on the 5' RACE reads; one entry per CDR3 protein. Of about 1.6 million distinct CDR3 sequences in the sample, about 35% were seen once. Sequenced: blood. These receptor sequences come from a woman in her 30s in good health.

This clonotype was observed at least ten times. The V and J genes are TRBV29-1 and TRBJ1-2, with D perhaps TRBD1 (5 bases). The CDR3 consists of 14 residues. Between the trimmed V and J ends, which lost 7 bases and 4 bases, there was a span of 19 bases. In germline, CDR1 is SQVTM, CDR2 ANQGSEA. CDR3 residues: CSDHGGSDGYGYTF. CDR3 coding DNA: TGCAGCGATCATGGGGGTAGCGACGGCTATGGCTACACCTTC.

V and J are TRBV12-3 or TRBV12-4 and TRBJ2-1; D ambiguous. Trimming took 6 bases from V and 6 from J, leaving 12 bases between them. CDR3 size: 13 residues. For the CDR3, the DNA is TGTGCCAGCAGCTCCGAAAAGAGCAATGAGCAGTTCTTC. It codes for CASSSEKSNEQFF.